This section outlines one TCR beta chain sequence together with its context. Its antigen remains undetermined. Per-base quality was not reported, and no clone a single base away is much larger than it. Every sample was amplified as two independent genomic DNA replicates, using around 0.46 ug for blood and around 1.5 ug for tumor or normal breast. TCRB sequencing of genomic DNA was carried out with the ImmunoSeq Intro kit according to the manufacturer's instructions. For absolute quantification, the 31-cycle multiplex PCR included proprietary primers along with spike-in control sequences. An 87-bp fragment spanning the CDR3 and flanking V and J genes was sequenced with single-end 150-bp reads. Seven samples, with two replicates for each sample, were multiplexed per lane of an Illumina MiSeq using version 3.0 chemistry. In the paper's pipeline: Raw data were processed with the vendor's proprietary pipeline, and both replicates were merged into a single result per sample. Productive rearrangements sharing the V-gene family, CDR3 amino acid sequence and J-gene segment were defined as clonotypes. Clonality was calculated as 1 minus the normalized Shannon entropy (Pielou evenness) of TCRB abundances. T cell density was estimated as total templates divided by the number of input cells, with the number of input cells inferred from the DNA input amount. Recon, run with its default parameters, was used to estimate overall repertoire diversity and clonality. Tumor-enriched clonotypes were defined as having over 0.1% abundance in tumor and at least 32-fold higher abundance than in normal breast. TCRdb carries this immuneACCESS record with in-frame sequences only. Its versions omit some clonotypes, under half of them owing to an unresolved V gene in the studies checked, with the rest unexplained. V, J and clone size are those of that table, while D and trimming were read from the DNA. The sample has 40,000 to 60,000 clones on record, roughly 80% of them singletons. Around 1.5% of the sample comes from the top ten.

The study profiled bulk TCR beta-chain repertoires in matched peripheral blood, tumor and adjacent normal breast tissue taken from some 15 patients with early-stage breast cancer. Before surgery, roughly 5-11 mL of whole blood was collected into EDTA tubes and then processed within 2 hours. Ficoll-Paque centrifugation in SepMate-50 tubes was used to isolate peripheral blood mononuclear cells. PBMCs were cryopreserved in aliquots of roughly 1.8 to 4.5 million cells in about 90% FBS with about 10% DMSO and kept in liquid nitrogen. The Qiagen AllPrep DNA/RNA Mini kit was used to extract genomic DNA. In the germline V gene, CDR1 corresponds to SGHAT and CDR2 to FQNNGV. A distance of 20 bases separates the germline ends of V and J, which lose 2 bases and 2 bases respectively. The CDR3 measures 18 amino acids from cysteine to phenylalanine. Only the CDR3 DNA stays, 54 bases, in frame from base 1. This specimen comes from a study of early stage breast cancer tumors (dated by TCRdb to 2016 to 2017). For context, the study as a whole: Of the roughly 15 invasive breast tumors, about a dozen were found to be estrogen receptor-positive, progesterone receptor-positive and HER2-negative. Of the roughly twelve ER+/PR+/HER2- tumors, eight were classified as invasive ductal carcinomas and four as invasive lobular carcinomas. A read coverage of roughly 10-fold per sample was achieved on average. The samples as a whole yielded around 2.4 million detected templates, corresponding to roughly 1.1 million unique clonotypes.

Overall study outcomes, separate from this receptor: Because the cohort was small, a breakdown by tumor subtype could not be done. Enriched TCRB sequences shared across patients were mostly commonly generated sequences, unlikely to play an important role in the tumor microenvironment. Repertoires from blood and normal breast were more alike than repertoires from blood and tumor, and in 14 of 16 patients, comparing each tissue with blood separated tumor from normal. Chain pairing and functional markers such as CD4, CD8 and FOXP3 were not captured by bulk genomic DNA sequencing of unsorted cells. About 2.5-fold higher T cell density and higher clonality were observed in tumors than in adjacent normal breast tissue.

What was sequenced was blood. This sequence was found in a person aged 45-60 years with breast cancer. The sequence links TRBV11-2 to TRBJ2-3; TRBD1 is possibly the D segment (6 matching bases). DNA sequence: TGTGCCAGCAGCTTAAGTCGGACAGCTCTCCAGGTCACAGATACGCAGTATTTT. It is translated as CASSLSRTALQVTDTQYF.